This TCR beta chain was captured in a study of blood T cell repertoires in COVID-19. Study at large: Collection of acute and convalescent COVID-19 samples took place in the United States, Italy and Spain. T cells, B-cell-depleted T cells, or PBMCs provided the cDNA or gDNA that served as material.

Per germline, CDR1 SQVTM and CDR2 ANQGSEA. The V end lost 8 bases, the J end lost 4 bases, and 12 bases lay between the germline ends. There are 12 residues in the CDR3. In the source study's methods: Estimated nucleated cell counts came from reference gene primer amplification. Clones were read by immunoSEQ multiplex PCR, and TCRdb kept only the in-frame ones, dropping some. Clone size and V and J calls were adopted from that table, with D and trimming inferred from the DNA. This sample has 75,000 to 95,000 clones, with nearly 90% found just once. Sequences were obtained from peripheral blood. The clonotype comes from an elderly woman with acute or convalescent COVID-19. The chain employs TRBV29-1 and TRBJ2-1; either TRBD1 or TRBD2 may fit D (6 bases each). The CDR3 sequence is CSSGAAYNEQFF. The CDR3 nucleotides read TGCAGCTCGGGGGCTGCTTACAATGAGCAGTTCTTC.